Described below is a single TCR beta chain sequence and its context. PCR primers comprised 60 Vbeta and 13 Jbeta primers. Here immunoSEQ multiplex PCR was the method, and the copy in TCRdb shows in-frame clones only, minus some. This sample carries some 150,000 clones, about two thirds of them seen once, and the ten largest clones take 2% to 2.5%. The sample originates from a study of cytomegalovirus exposure and HLA in healthy donors. V lost 2 bases, J lost 4 bases, and 8 bases lay in between. Looked up from germline, CDR1 is LNHDA and CDR2 is SQIVND (reference sequence). The length of the CDR3 is 13 residues.

This TCR derives from a human donor in good health. The sample taken for sequencing was PBMCs. This chain uses TRBV19 with TRBJ1-2; D is perhaps TRBD1 (5 bases). CDR3 DNA sequence: TGTGCCAGTAGTATAACAGGCTTCTATGGCTACACCTTC. Amino acids: CASSITGFYGYTF.